This section outlines one TCR beta chain sequence together with its context. This sample was included in a study of blood T cells in healthy people across ages. Through a sample-barcoded 5' primer and a J-beta primer mix, a second PCR was run for roughly 7 to 12 cycles. MiXCR, applied by TCRdb to the 5' RACE reads, yields one record per CDR3 protein. The data show fewer than 600,000 distinct CDR3 sequences, with around a quarter seen just once and 3% to 4% held by the top ten. Every sample had a minimum of 6.5 million PBMCs isolated. CDR3 length: 13 amino acids. The germline V gene encodes CDR1 MGHDK and CDR2 SYGVNS. The V segment lost 7 bases and the J segment 5 bases; nucleotides outside the gene matches: 6. These data were also reused for a study on T cells of mothers and their children. That study adds: Every microgram of extracted RNA entered cDNA synthesis, 1.5 ug per 15 ul. Overlap measured in related mother-child pairs was slightly, non-significantly higher than in unrelated pairs.

The rearrangement links TRBV25-1 to TRBJ2-5; 8 bases map to TRBD1. The sample consisted of blood. This sequence was found in a boy aged 2 to 9 in good health. CDR3 region: CASKGRGPETQYF. The CDR3 nucleotides read TGTGCCAGCAAGGGCAGGGGGCCGGAGACCCAGTACTTC.